This section outlines one T cell receptor beta chain sequence together with its context. Profiling relied on immunoSEQ multiplex PCR, and the TCRdb table lists in-frame clones only, not all of them. The table includes 100,000 to 150,000 clones, roughly 92% detected once. The CDR3 loop spans 17 amino acids. This entry comes from a study of control samples from healthy donors and cancer patients. The V gene is TRBV21-1, the J gene TRBJ1-3; the table names TRBD1, a call not compared with the DNA. TRBV21-1 is annotated as a pseudogene. This TCR was recovered from a man aged 18 to 29 in good health. The sequencing sample was made of blood. The CDR3 loop is CASSTYLQGAPGNTIYF. In DNA, the CDR3 is TGTGCCAGCAGCACCTACCTACAGGGGGCGCCTGGAAACACCATATATTTT.